These T cell receptor beta chains were read from a single sample in a study of graft-versus-host responses after intestinal transplantation. Their recognized antigens are unknown. Generated by immunoSEQ multiplex PCR, the TCRdb table keeps only in-frame clones and is missing some. The sample contains about 66,000 clones, 90% of which appear only once. The specimen was unstimulated CD8+ T cells sorted from spleen or lymph node cells, collected before intestinal transplant. Receptor source: a human donor who received an intestinal transplant. Each CDR3 is given with its conserved first and last residue. Each record gives: clone size, V gene, CDR3 length, CDR3 protein. Clone size is given for some rows only: seen once, a few or many times, or a class if the clone is expanded.

. TRBV5-4 15 CASNHPDRMDTEAFF
once TRBV4-2 14 CATGTPEGNQPQHF
. TRBV7-2 15 CASSPLAGSSYEQYF
. TRBV11-3 13 CASSPQDSYEQYF
. TRBV2 12 CASLTGDYGYTF
. TRBV29-1 13 CSVEGGQADTQYF
. TRBV6-5 16 CASSYRGTKGFYGYTF
. TRBV6-1 12 CASGQIVYEQYF
. TRBV10-2 15 CASSDSGQGWEGYTF
. TRBV9 13 CASSLGGADTQYF
. TRBV15 13 CATSPLRGPLMYF
. TRBV9 13 CASSVDGGTEAFF
once TRBV6-5 13 CASSFQYNTEAFF
. TRBV4-1 15 CASSQDGAGGQPQHF
once TRBV2 13 CATDPGGRNEQFF
. TRBV7-8 12 CASRGLQETQYF
. TRBV6-1 16 CASSEGFDRAGEKLFF
. TRBV7-3 16 CASSFLAGGAHDTQYF
. TRBV10-3 15 CAITEGAILTDTQYF
. TRBV19 14 CASSIGTGDYEQYF
. TRBV7-8 14 CASSLGDSNQPQHF
. TRBV5-1 15 CASSLHGGGTDTQYF
. TRBV18 17 CASSPPPGGMNTGELFF
. TRBV11-2 14 CASSFGGRTEKLFF